This section outlines one T cell receptor (beta chain) sequence together with its context. No antigen is known for it. The CDR3 spans 15 residues. Per germline, CDR1 MGHRA and CDR2 YSYEKL. The V gene end was trimmed by 1 base and the J gene end by 5 bases; junction bases not matched to a gene: 4. This sample is part of a study of cytomegalovirus exposure and HLA in healthy donors. Study-level findings and limits: High specificity and sensitivity for cytomegalovirus status were reported for the classifier. The study listed approximately 160 cytomegalovirus-associated TCR beta chains. Among the CMV-associated chains, three were confirmed in vitro as specific for CMV antigens. The tendency of first-cohort TCR clusters to co-occur in the 100 to 150 validation repertoires emerged from a later analysis.

Sequenced by immunoSEQ multiplex PCR; TCRdb stores in-frame clones only, minus some. Of about 400,000 clones in the sample, 80% to 90% were seen once. Input material: PBMCs. The clonotype was recovered from a young woman in good health and CMV-seronegative. The rearrangement uses TRBV4-1 and TRBJ2-5, with TRBD2 identical over 10 bases. CDR3 amino acids: CASSQAGAGGETQYF. CDR3 sequence (DNA): TGCGCCAGCAGCCAAGCCGGAGCGGGGGGGGAGACCCAGTACTTC.